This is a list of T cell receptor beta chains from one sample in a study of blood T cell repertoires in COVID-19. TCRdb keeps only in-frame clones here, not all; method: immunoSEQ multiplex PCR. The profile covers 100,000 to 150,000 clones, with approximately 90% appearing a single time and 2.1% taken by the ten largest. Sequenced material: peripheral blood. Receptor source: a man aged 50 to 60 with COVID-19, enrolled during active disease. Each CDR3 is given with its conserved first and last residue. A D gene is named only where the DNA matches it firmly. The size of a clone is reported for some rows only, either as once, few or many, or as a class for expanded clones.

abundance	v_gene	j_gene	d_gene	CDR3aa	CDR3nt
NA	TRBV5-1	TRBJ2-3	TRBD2	CASSLVLLAGSTDTQYF	TGCGCCAGCAGCTTGGTGCTTCTAGCGGGGAGCACAGATACGCAGTATTTT
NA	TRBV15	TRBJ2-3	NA	CATSIRDTGYTQYF	TGTGCCACCAGCATCCGGGACACCGGCTATACGCAGTATTTT
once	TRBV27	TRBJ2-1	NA	CASSSFGRGSYNEQFF	TGTGCCAGCAGTTCCTTCGGGCGGGGATCCTACAATGAGCAGTTCTTC
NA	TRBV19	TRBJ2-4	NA	CASSAQGLAKNIQYF	TGTGCCAGTAGTGCACAGGGATTAGCCAAAAACATTCAGTACTTC
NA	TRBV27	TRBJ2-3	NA	CASSLSEGVRADTQYF	TGTGCCAGCAGTTTATCAGAGGGGGTAAGGGCAGATACGCAGTATTTT
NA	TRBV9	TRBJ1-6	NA	CASSVAQGGDSPLHF	TGTGCCAGCAGCGTAGCTCAGGGTGGGGATTCACCCCTCCACTTT
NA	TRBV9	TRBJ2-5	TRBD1	CASSVATGGETQYF	TGTGCCAGCAGCGTAGCTACAGGGGGAGAGACCCAGTACTTC
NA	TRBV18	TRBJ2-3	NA	CASLREEGDTQYF	TGTGCCAGCCTTAGGGAGGAGGGAGATACGCAGTATTTT
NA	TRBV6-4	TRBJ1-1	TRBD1	CASSSRDRSLGAFF	TGTGCCAGCAGCTCCCGGGACAGGTCGCTGGGGGCTTTCTTT
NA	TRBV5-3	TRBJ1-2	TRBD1	CARSPDRDGYTF	TGTGCCAGAAGCCCAGACAGGGATGGCTACACCTTC
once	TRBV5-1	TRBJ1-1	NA	CASSSGVGNTEAFF	TGCGCCAGCAGCTCGGGGGTCGGGAACACTGAAGCTTTCTTT
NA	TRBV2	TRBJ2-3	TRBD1	CASPGQGSTDTQYF	TGTGCCAGCCCGGGACAGGGTTCCACAGATACGCAGTATTTT
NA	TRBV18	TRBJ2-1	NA	CASSPPLGASNEQFF	TGTGCCAGCTCACCACCGTTAGGAGCTTCCAATGAGCAGTTCTTC
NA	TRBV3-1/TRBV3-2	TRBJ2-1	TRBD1	CASSQGQGMGQFF	TGTGCCAGCAGCCAAGGACAGGGGATGGGGCAGTTCTTC
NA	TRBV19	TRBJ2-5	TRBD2	CATTEAGETAQYF	TGTGCCACTACTGAGGCGGGGGAGACGGCCCAGTACTTC
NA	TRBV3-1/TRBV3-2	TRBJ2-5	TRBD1	CASSQAPDRGQETQYF	TGTGCCAGCAGCCAAGCGCCTGACAGGGGCCAAGAGACCCAGTACTTC
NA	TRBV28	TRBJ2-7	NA	CASSLWESRYEQYF	TGTGCCAGCAGTTTATGGGAGAGCCGCTACGAGCAGTACTTC
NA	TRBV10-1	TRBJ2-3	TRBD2	CASSESGGKSTDTQYF	TGCGCCAGCAGTGAGTCGGGAGGGAAAAGCACAGATACGCAGTATTTT